This is a list of T cell receptor beta chains from one sample in a study of response to subunit inactivated influenza vaccine. TCRdb itself ran the RT-PCR reads through MiXCR, one entry per CDR3 protein. The table records about 570,000 distinct CDR3 sequences, roughly 12% of them present only once. This same sample was also part of a study on T cells expressing NK-cell markers.

The sequencing used PBMCs from blood, collected on the day of vaccination. The receptor set was obtained from a man between 50 and 59 years old who received an inactivated influenza vaccine. CDR3s include the opening cysteine and the closing phenylalanine or tryptophan. The D gene is left open where the match is weak. Size values are once, few and many counts, or a class for expanded clones, and some rows have none.

J	D	size	V	CDR3	DNA
TRBJ2-7	TRBD1	many	TRBV10-3	CAISESSRGRYEQYF	TGTGCCATCAGTGAGTCATCCAGGGGGCGGTACGAGCAGTACTTC
TRBJ2-1	NA	NA	TRBV24-1	CATSDHLASEQFF	TGTGCCACCAGTGACCACCTCGCGAGTGAGCAGTTCTTC
TRBJ2-3	TRBD2	few	TRBV13	CASSTTSGGADTQYF	TGTGCCAGCAGCACCACTAGCGGGGGGGCAGATACGCAGTATTTT
TRBJ1-6	TRBD1	NA	TRBV12-3/TRBV12-4	CASRTGEGYNSPLHF	TGTGCCAGCCGGACAGGGGAGGGTTATAATTCACCCCTCCACTTT
TRBJ2-3	NA	NA	TRBV20-1	CSARDPSQSTDTQYF	TGCAGTGCTAGAGATCCCTCACAAAGCACAGATACGCAGTATTTT
TRBJ2-1	NA	NA	TRBV5-1	CASSNRGGEQFF	TGCGCCAGCAGTAACAGGGGGGGTGAGCAGTTCTTC
TRBJ1-2	NA	NA	TRBV25-1	CASSDSRRGFYGYTF	TGTGCCAGCAGTGACTCCCGGAGAGGATTCTATGGCTACACCTTC
TRBJ2-2	NA	few	TRBV28	CASIDARGAGELFF	TGTGCCAGCATAGATGCTCGGGGAGCCGGGGAGCTGTTTTTT
TRBJ1-5	NA	few	TRBV12-3/TRBV12-4	CASSFLRGARQPQHF	TGTGCCAGCAGTTTTCTCAGGGGAGCTAGACAGCCCCAGCATTTT
TRBJ1-5	NA	NA	TRBV11-1	CASSPGEGQPQHF	TGTGCCAGCAGCCCGGGGGAAGGGCAGCCCCAGCATTTT
TRBJ2-1	NA	many	TRBV6-5	CASSYPLESNEQFF	TGTGCCAGCAGTTACCCACTAGAAAGCAATGAGCAGTTCTTC
TRBJ2-1	NA	few	TRBV24-1	CATSKTGSSYNEQFF	TGTGCCACCAGTAAGACAGGTAGCTCCTACAATGAGCAGTTCTTC
TRBJ1-4	NA	few	TRBV4-2	CASSQEGGAANEKLFF	TGTGCCAGCAGCCAAGAGGGGGGGGCAGCTAATGAAAAACTGTTTTTT
TRBJ2-1	NA	NA	TRBV7-8	CASSPGRDEQFF	TGTGCCAGCAGCCCGGGCCGGGATGAGCAGTTCTTC
TRBJ2-1	TRBD2	few	TRBV28	CASSLWASGSYNEQFF	TGTGCCAGCAGTTTATGGGCTAGCGGGAGCTACAATGAGCAGTTCTTC
TRBJ2-3	NA	few	TRBV29-1	CSVLRGGGLTTQYF	TGCAGCGTTCTTAGGGGTGGCGGGCTGACTACGCAGTATTTT
TRBJ2-1	TRBD2	few	TRBV5-1	CASKALAGGGYNEQFF	TGCGCCAGCAAAGCCCTAGCGGGGGGCGGTTACAATGAGCAGTTCTTC
TRBJ2-2	TRBD1	few	TRBV28	CASSLYRGQGNTGELFF	TGTGCCAGCAGTTTGTACAGGGGGCAAGGGAACACCGGGGAGCTGTTTTTT
TRBJ1-2	TRBD1	few	TRBV5-1	CASSLDRVRHGYTF	TGCGCCAGCAGCCTGGACAGGGTACGGCATGGCTACACCTTC
TRBJ2-2	NA	few	TRBV18	CASSPLASNTGELFF	TGTGCCAGCTCACCACTCGCGTCGAACACCGGGGAGCTGTTTTTT
TRBJ2-1	TRBD2	many	TRBV5-1	CASSFGGSGSRNEQFF	TGCGCCAGCAGCTTCGGGGGTAGCGGGAGTCGTAATGAGCAGTTCTTC
TRBJ2-1	NA	NA	TRBV6-1	CASRRLTGRQADNEQFF	TGTGCCAGCAGACGACTGACAGGAAGACAAGCGGACAATGAGCAGTTCTTC
TRBJ1-6	NA	many	TRBV6-2/TRBV6-3	CASSRPGYNSPLHF	TGTGCCAGCAGCCGGCCGGGCTATAATTCACCCCTCCACTTT
TRBJ2-7	NA	NA	TRBV7-9	CASSLVAGMVGEQYF	TGTGCCAGCAGCTTAGTAGCAGGGATGGTTGGGGAGCAGTACTTC
TRBJ2-3	TRBD2	NA	TRBV25-1	CASHSGGPGLESTDTQYF	TGTGCCAGCCATAGCGGGGGGCCCGGACTTGAAAGCACAGATACGCAGTATTTT
TRBJ2-7	NA	NA	TRBV29-1	CSVEERGRDDEQYF	TGCAGCGTTGAAGAAAGAGGCAGGGATGACGAGCAGTACTTC
TRBJ2-2	NA	NA	TRBV5-1	CASSLAVANTGELSF	TGCGCCAGCAGCTTAGCAGTCGCGAACACCGGGGAGCTGTCTTTT
TRBJ1-2	TRBD1	many	TRBV6-5	CASSYSGTGPTGGYTF	TGTGCCAGCAGTTACTCGGGGACAGGGCCGACGGGTGGCTACACCTTC
TRBJ2-5	NA	few	TRBV11-2	CASSLTVGPETQYF	TGTGCCAGCAGCCTGACAGTGGGTCCAGAGACCCAGTACTTC
TRBJ2-7	NA	NA	TRBV20-1	CSADRDTSYEQYF	TGCAGTGCTGATCGGGACACGTCCTACGAGCAGTACTTC
TRBJ1-1	NA	many	TRBV7-9	CASSPTGLGTEAFF	TGTGCCAGCAGCCCTACAGGGTTGGGAACTGAAGCTTTCTTT
TRBJ1-2	NA	NA	TRBV15	CATSREQGLGGYTF	TGTGCCACCAGCAGAGAACAGGGACTCGGCGGCTACACCTTC
TRBJ2-3	TRBD1	NA	TRBV20-1	CSARTGLNTDTQYF	TGCAGTGCTAGGACAGGGCTTAACACAGATACGCAGTATTTT
TRBJ2-3	NA	few	TRBV7-3	CASSPDPSPPDTQYF	TGTGCCAGCAGCCCTGACCCGAGCCCCCCAGATACGCAGTATTTT
TRBJ1-4	TRBD1	NA	TRBV7-8	CASGLGQGGEKLFF	TGTGCCAGCGGATTGGGACAGGGGGGAGAAAAACTGTTTTTT
TRBJ2-3	NA	NA	TRBV7-2	CASSPQTSDTQYF	TGTGCCAGCAGCCCCCAGACCTCAGATACGCAGTATTTT
TRBJ1-5	TRBD1	few	TRBV12-3/TRBV12-4	CASSVTGGSNQPQHF	TGTGCCAGCAGTGTGACAGGGGGTAGCAATCAGCCCCAGCATTTT
TRBJ2-1	TRBD2	few	TRBV29-1	CSVEGLAVGNEQFF	TGCAGCGTTGAGGGACTAGCGGTTGGCAATGAGCAGTTCTTC
TRBJ1-1	NA	NA	TRBV14	CASSQNYMNTEAFF	TGTGCCAGCAGCCAAAATTACATGAACACTGAAGCTTTCTTT
TRBJ1-3	NA	NA	TRBV7-9	CASSLGQSGNTIYF	TGTGCCAGCAGCCTTGGACAGTCTGGAAACACCATATATTTT
TRBJ1-2	NA	NA	TRBV20-1	CSARVRGASYTF	TGCAGTGCTAGAGTACGCGGGGCCAGCTACACCTTC
TRBJ2-5	TRBD2	few	TRBV5-1	CASSLASSGVGETQYF	TGCGCCAGCAGCTTGGCCTCCAGCGGGGTTGGTGAGACCCAGTACTTC
TRBJ2-7	NA	few	TRBV28	CASTLRRRGYEQYF	TGTGCCAGCACCCTCCGACGGAGGGGATACGAGCAGTACTTC
TRBJ2-2	NA	NA	TRBV11-2	CASSWGPYTGELFF	TGTGCCAGCAGCTGGGGCCCCTACACCGGGGAGCTGTTTTTT
TRBJ2-2	NA	NA	TRBV7-2	CASSRREIRNTGELFF	TGTGCCAGCAGCCGCAGGGAAATACGCAACACCGGGGAGCTGTTTTTT
TRBJ2-7	NA	many	TRBV7-9	CASGPGASYEQYF	TGTGCCAGCGGGCCGGGGGCCTCCTACGAGCAGTACTTC
TRBJ1-4	TRBD1	NA	TRBV18	CASSHYRDRADSNEKLFF	TGTGCCAGCTCCCATTACCGGGACAGGGCCGACTCGAATGAAAAACTGTTTTTT
TRBJ2-3	NA	NA	TRBV2	CASSPEGTDTQYF	TGTGCCAGCAGCCCCGAGGGCACAGATACGCAGTATTTT
TRBJ2-3	NA	NA	TRBV5-1	CASSPEVYLDTQYF	TGCGCCAGCAGCCCAGAGGTTTATTTGGATACGCAGTATTTT
TRBJ2-6	NA	few	TRBV7-2	CASSPGHQETNVLTF	TGTGCCAGCAGCCCAGGACACCAGGAGACCAACGTCCTGACTTTC
TRBJ2-3	NA	NA	TRBV5-1	CASSPGDTLTDTQYF	TGCGCCAGCAGCCCGGGGGACACCCTCACAGATACGCAGTATTTT
TRBJ1-3	TRBD1	few	TRBV25-1	CASSETGVGNTIYF	TGTGCCAGCAGTGAGACAGGGGTCGGAAACACCATATATTTT
TRBJ2-3	TRBD2	NA	TRBV20-1	CSATSSGGAADTQYF	TGCAGTGCCACCTCTAGCGGGGGGGCTGCAGATACGCAGTATTTT
TRBJ2-2	TRBD2	few	TRBV29-1	CSFRGTSGRGNTGELFF	TGCAGCTTCCGAGGGACTAGCGGGAGGGGGAACACCGGGGAGCTGTTTTTT
TRBJ2-3	TRBD2	NA	TRBV6-5	CASSPWTSRGTDTQYF	TGTGCCAGCAGCCCCTGGACTAGCCGCGGCACAGATACGCAGTATTTT
TRBJ2-5	NA	few	TRBV5-1	CASSSDIQETQYF	TGCGCCAGCAGCTCGGACATCCAAGAGACCCAGTACTTC